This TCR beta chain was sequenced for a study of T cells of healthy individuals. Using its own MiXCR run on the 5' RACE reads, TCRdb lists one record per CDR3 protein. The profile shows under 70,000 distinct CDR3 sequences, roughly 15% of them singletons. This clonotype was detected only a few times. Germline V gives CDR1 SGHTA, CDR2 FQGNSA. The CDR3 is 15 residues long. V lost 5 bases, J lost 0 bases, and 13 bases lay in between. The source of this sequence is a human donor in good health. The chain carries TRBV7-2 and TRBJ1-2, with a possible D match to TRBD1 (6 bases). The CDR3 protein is CASSPYRAANYGYTF. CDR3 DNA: TGTGCCAGCAGCCCCTACAGGGCAGCTAACTATGGCTACACCTTC.